This TCR beta chain was identified in a study of technical replicates of blood from a handful of donors. Sequencing was performed with immunoSEQ multiplex PCR; in TCRdb, only in-frame clones are kept and a portion is missing. The sample records around 70,000 clones, 85% to 95% being singletons. CDR1 is SNHLY, CDR2 FYNNEI, per germline. The CDR3 consists of 12 residues. The V end was cut by 7 bases, the J end by 8 bases, with 14 bases between. This rearrangement joins TRBV2 to TRBJ1-2; TRBD1 might be the D (6 bases). The TCR originated in a human donor in good health. Sequencing was performed on T cells isolated from PBMCs. The CDR3 nucleotides are TGTGCCAGCACCCTGGACAGAGGGGGCTACACCTTC. Its translation: CASTLDRGGYTF.